A single sample is the source of the 8 T cell receptor beta chains below, sequenced in a study of post-analysis software for immune sequencing data. Study-level results: Comparison of patients with controls showed five TRBV segments more frequent in patients, TRBV5-6, TRBV5-1 and TRBV20-1 among them.

Sequencing libraries made from TCR beta cDNA carried unique molecular identifiers. TCRdb analysed the PCR reads with MiXCR anew, one entry per CDR3 protein. The data hold fewer than 700,000 distinct CDR3 sequences, with about 40% observed a single time. Which antigens these TCRs recognize remains unknown. Specimen: blood. The receptors shown here come from a girl under 18 with multiple sclerosis.

The rearrangement links TRBV27 to TRBJ2-5, with D unclear. The length of the CDR3 is 15 residues. V lost 3 bases to trimming and J lost 5 bases, with 16 bases between them. Germline-derived CDR1 and CDR2 are MNHEY and SMNVEV (reference sequence). As DNA, the CDR3 is TGTGCCAGCAGTTTTACTAACCCCGACGGGGAGACCCAGTACTTC. Translating gives CASSFTNPDGETQYF.

The chain is built from TRBV5-6 and TRBJ2-7; 9 nucleotides align to TRBD1. This CDR3 is built from 15 residues. CDR1 is SGHDT and CDR2 is YYEEEE in the germline V gene. The V gene end was trimmed by 4 bases and the J gene end by 2 bases; junction bases not matched to a gene: 7. The CDR3 DNA follows: TGTGCCAGCAGCGAAGCCGACAGGGGGGCCTACGAGCAGTACTTC. It yields the protein CASSEADRGAYEQYF.

V and J are TRBV5-1 and TRBJ2-7; D is perhaps TRBD2 (7 bases). The germline V and J ends were trimmed by 9 bases and 5 bases, with 21 bases remaining between them. Per the germline V gene, CDR1 is SGHRS and CDR2 is YFSETQ. The CDR3 loop spans 14 amino acids. The CDR3 region has the DNA TGCGCCATAAAGGGGGGGAGGACCCTCGACGAGCAGTACTTC. Translated: CAIKGGRTLDEQYF.

The chain links TRBV7-9 to TRBJ1-1; no clear D gene. This CDR3 comprises 16 residues. V gave up 4 bases and J gave up 0 bases, with 15 bases separating them. The germline V gene encodes CDR1 SEHNR and CDR2 FQNEAQ (reference sequence). CDR3 loop: CASSSTASGMNTEAFF. The CDR3 DNA is TGTGCCAGCAGCTCAACGGCGTCTGGTATGAACACTGAAGCTTTCTTT.

V gene TRBV20-1 combines with J gene TRBJ1-1; 9 nucleotides align to TRBD1. The CDR3 length is 12 residues. V trimming: 5 bases; J trimming: 5 bases; junction bases outside the gene matches: 3. Germline-derived CDR1 and CDR2 are DFQATT and SNEGSKA (reference sequence). The CDR3 here is CSAYDRGTEAFF. CDR3 DNA sequence: TGCAGTGCTTATGACAGGGGGACTGAAGCTTTCTTT.

J is TRBJ2-3 and V is TRBV6-5; D gene uncertain. Trimming left V 5 bases short and J 0 bases short, with 6 bases between. Germline CDR1 is MNHEY and CDR2 is SVGAGI. This CDR3 region has 13 residues. CDR3 DNA sequence: TGTGCCAGCAGTGCTATGAGCACAGATACGCAGTATTTT. Protein product: CASSAMSTDTQYF.

V usage is TRBV14 and J usage is TRBJ2-7; D gene ambiguous. CDR1 is SGHDN and CDR2 is FVKESK in the germline V gene. The CDR3 is 13 amino acids. V was clipped by 6 bases and J by 0 bases, with 9 bases between them. The CDR3 loop reads CASRQPLSYEQYF. Here the CDR3 DNA reads TGTGCCAGCAGACAGCCCCTCTCCTACGAGCAGTACTTC.

This clonotype was counted between two and nine times. The rearrangement links TRBV7-2 to TRBJ2-3; no clear D. The CDR3 is 12 residues long. CDR1 is SGHTA, CDR2 FQGNSA, per germline. V gave up 4 bases and J gave up 2 bases, with 4 bases separating them. CDR3 loop: CASSYDTDTQYF. The DNA for the CDR3 is TGTGCCAGCAGCTATGACACAGATACGCAGTATTTT.